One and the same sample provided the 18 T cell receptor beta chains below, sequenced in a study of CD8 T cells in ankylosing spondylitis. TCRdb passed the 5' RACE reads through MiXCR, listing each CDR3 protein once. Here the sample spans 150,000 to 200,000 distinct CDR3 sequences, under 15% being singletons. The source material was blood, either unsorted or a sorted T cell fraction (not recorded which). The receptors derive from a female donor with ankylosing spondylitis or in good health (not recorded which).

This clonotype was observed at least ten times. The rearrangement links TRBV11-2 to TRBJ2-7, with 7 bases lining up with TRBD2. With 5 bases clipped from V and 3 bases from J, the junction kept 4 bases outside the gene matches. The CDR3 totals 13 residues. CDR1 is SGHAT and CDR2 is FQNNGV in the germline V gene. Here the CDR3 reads CASSLGRFYEQYF. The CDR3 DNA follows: TGTGCCAGCAGCCTCGGGAGGTTCTACGAGCAGTACTTC.

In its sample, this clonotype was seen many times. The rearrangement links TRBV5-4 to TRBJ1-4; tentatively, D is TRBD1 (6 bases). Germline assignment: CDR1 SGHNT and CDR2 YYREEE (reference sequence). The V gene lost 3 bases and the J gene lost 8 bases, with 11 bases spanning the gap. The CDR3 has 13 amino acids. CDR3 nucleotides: TGTGCCAGCAGCTCGGACAGAAAGGAAAAACTGTTTTTT. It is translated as CASSSDRKEKLFF.

The CDR3 DNA sequence: TGCGCCAGCAGTCCGAGCGGGGAACAAGAGACCCAGTACTTC. Encoded protein: CASSPSGEQETQYF. The V and J genes are TRBV5-1 and TRBJ2-5; 7 bases are a match to TRBD2. The V gene's germline CDR1 is SGHRS and CDR2 YFSETQ. The CDR3 covers 14 residues. The J segment lost 2 bases and the V segment lost 5 bases, leaving 6 bases of the junction unmatched.

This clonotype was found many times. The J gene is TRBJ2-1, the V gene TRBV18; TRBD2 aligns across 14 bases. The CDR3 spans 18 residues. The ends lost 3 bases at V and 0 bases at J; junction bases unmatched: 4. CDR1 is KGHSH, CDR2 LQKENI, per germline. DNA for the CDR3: TGTGCCAGCTCACCGGGACTAGCGGGAGCGGACTCCTACAATGAGCAGTTCTTC. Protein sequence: CASSPGLAGADSYNEQFF. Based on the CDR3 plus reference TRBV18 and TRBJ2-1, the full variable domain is NAGVMQNPRHLVRRRGQEARLRCSPMKGHSHVYWYRQLPEEGLKFMVYLQKENIIDESGMPKERFSAEFPKEGPSILRIQQVVRGDSAAYFCASSPGLAGADSYNEQFFGPGTRLTVL.

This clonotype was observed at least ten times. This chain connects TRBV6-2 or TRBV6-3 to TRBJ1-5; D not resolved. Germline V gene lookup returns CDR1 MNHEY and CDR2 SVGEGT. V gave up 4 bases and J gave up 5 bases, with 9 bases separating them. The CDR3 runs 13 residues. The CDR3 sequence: CASSSSRDQPQHF. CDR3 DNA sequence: TGTGCCAGCAGTTCCAGCCGGGATCAGCCCCAGCATTTT.

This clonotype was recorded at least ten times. The CDR3 is CSVARDPSTEQYF. The CDR3 coding sequence is TGCAGCGTTGCCAGGGATCCCAGTACCGAGCAGTACTTC. V usage is TRBV29-1 and J usage is TRBJ2-7; TRBD1 might be the D (5 bases). Trimming shortened V by 4 bases and J by 6 bases, and 16 bases separated the two germline ends. The V gene's germline CDR1 is SQVTM and CDR2 ANQGSEA. CDR3 length: 13 amino acids.

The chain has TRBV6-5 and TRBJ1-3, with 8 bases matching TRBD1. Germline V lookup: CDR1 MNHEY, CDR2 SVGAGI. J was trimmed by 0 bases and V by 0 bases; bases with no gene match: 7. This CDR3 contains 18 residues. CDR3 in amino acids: CASSYSGTGTISGNTIYF. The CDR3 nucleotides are TGTGCCAGCAGTTACTCCGGGACAGGAACAATCTCTGGAAACACCATATATTTT.

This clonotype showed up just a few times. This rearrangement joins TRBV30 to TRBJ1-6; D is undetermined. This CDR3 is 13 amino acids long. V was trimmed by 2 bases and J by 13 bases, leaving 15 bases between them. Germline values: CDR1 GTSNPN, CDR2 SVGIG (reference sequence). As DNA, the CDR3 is TGTGCCTGGAGTAAAGCTTCACCAACGCCCCTCCACTTT. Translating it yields CAWSKASPTPLHF.

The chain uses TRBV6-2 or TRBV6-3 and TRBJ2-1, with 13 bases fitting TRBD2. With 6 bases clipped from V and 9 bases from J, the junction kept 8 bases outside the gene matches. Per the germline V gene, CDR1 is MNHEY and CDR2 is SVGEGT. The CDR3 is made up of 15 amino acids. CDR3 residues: CASSAGLAGVREQFF. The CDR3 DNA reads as TGTGCCAGCAGCGCCGGACTAGCGGGAGTGCGTGAGCAGTTCTTC.

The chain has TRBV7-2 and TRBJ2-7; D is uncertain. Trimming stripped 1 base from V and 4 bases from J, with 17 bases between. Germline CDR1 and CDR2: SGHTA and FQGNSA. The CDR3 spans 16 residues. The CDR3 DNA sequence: TGTGCCAGCAGCTTAGGACTTACTCCCGGGCCATACGAGCAGTACTTC. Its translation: CASSLGLTPGPYEQYF.

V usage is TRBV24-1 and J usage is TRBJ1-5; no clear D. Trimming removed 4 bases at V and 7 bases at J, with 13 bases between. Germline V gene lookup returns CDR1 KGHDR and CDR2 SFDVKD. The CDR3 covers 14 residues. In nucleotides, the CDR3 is TGTGCCACCAGTGAATCCCAGTCACGCCAGCCCCAGCATTTT. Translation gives CATSESQSRQPQHF.

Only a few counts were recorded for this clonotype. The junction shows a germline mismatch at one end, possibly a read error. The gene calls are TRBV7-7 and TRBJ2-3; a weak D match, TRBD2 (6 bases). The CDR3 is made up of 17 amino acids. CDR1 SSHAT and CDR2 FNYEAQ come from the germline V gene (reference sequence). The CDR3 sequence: CASSRAYSGVSTDTQYF. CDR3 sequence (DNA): TGTGCTAGCAGCCGGGCTTATAGCGGAGTAAGCACAGATACGCAGTATTTT.

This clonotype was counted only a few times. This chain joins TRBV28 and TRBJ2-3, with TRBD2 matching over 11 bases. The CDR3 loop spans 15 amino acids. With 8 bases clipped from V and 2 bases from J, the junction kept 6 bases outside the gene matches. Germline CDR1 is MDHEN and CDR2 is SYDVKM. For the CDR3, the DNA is TGTGCCAGCTGGGCTAGCGGGAGGTCCACAGATACGCAGTATTTT. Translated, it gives CASWASGRSTDTQYF.

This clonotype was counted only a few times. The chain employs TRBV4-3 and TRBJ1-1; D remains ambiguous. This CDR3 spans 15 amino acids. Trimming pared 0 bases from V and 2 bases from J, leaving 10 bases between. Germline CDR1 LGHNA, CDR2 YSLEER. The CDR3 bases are TGCGCCAGCAGCCAAGACGGGGTCCTTAACACTGAAGCTTTCTTT. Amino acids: CASSQDGVLNTEAFF.

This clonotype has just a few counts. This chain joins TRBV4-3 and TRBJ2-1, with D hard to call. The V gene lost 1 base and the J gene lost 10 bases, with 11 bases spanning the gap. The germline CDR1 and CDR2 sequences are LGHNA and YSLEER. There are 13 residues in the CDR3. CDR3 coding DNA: TGCGCCAGCAGCCAAGGGTATCAACGGGAGCAGTTCTTC. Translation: CASSQGYQREQFF.

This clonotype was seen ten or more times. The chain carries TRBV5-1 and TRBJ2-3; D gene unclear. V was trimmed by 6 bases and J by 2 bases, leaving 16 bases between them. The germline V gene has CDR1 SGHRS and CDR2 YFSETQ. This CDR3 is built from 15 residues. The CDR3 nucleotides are TGCGCCAGCAAACCGACCGTAATATTCACAGATACGCAGTATTTT. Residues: CASKPTVIFTDTQYF.

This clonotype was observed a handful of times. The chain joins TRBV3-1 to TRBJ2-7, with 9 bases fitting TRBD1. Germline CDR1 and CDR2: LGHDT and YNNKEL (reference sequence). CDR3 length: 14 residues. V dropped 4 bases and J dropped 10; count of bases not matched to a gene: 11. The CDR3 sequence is CASSLERGQGGQYF. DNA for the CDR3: TGTGCCAGCAGCCTAGAACGGGGACAGGGCGGTCAGTACTTC.

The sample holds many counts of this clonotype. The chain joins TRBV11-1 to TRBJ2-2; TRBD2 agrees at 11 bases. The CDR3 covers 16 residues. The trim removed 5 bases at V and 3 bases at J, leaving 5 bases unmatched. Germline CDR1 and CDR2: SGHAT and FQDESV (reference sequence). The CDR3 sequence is CASSPGTSGYTGELFF. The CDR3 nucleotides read TGTGCCAGCAGCCCAGGGACTAGCGGATACACCGGGGAGCTGTTTTTT.